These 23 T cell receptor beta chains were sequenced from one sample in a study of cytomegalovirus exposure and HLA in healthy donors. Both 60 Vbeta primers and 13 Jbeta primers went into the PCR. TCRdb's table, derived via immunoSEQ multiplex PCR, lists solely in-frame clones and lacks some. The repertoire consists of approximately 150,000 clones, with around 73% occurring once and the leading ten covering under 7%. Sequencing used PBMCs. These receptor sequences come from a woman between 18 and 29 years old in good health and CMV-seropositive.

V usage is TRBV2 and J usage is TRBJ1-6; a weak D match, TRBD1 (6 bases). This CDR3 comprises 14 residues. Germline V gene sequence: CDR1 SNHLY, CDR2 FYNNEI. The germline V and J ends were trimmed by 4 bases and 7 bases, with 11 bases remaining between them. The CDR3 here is CASSGGQKNSPLHF. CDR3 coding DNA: TGTGCCAGCAGTGGCGGACAGAAGAATTCACCCCTCCACTTT.

CDR3 sequence: CASSRGQSPLHF. CDR3 bases: TGTGCCAGCAGCAGGGGACAGTCACCCCTCCACTTT. The V call is TRBV27, the J call TRBJ1-6; 7 bases map to TRBD1. Trimming took 6 bases from V and 10 from J; bases not matched to a gene: 3. The CDR3 consists of 12 residues. Germline CDR1 and CDR2: MNHEY and SMNVEV (reference sequence).

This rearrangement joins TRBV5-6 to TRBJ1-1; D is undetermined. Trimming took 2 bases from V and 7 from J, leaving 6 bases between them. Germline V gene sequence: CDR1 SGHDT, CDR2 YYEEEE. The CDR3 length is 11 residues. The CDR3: CASSLTCEAFF. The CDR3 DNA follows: TGTGCCAGCAGCTTAACATGTGAAGCTTTCTTT.

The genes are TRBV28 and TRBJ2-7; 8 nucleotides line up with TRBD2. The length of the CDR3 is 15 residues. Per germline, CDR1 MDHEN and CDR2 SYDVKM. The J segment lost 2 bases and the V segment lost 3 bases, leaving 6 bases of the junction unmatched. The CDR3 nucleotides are TGTGCCAGCAGTTTCGGGGGGGTTAATCCCTACGAGCAGTACTTC. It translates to CASSFGGVNPYEQYF.

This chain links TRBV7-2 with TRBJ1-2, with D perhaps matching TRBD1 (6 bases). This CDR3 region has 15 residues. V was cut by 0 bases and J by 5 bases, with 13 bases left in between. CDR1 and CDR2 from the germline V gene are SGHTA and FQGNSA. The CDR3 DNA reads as TGTGCCAGCAGCTTAGCGCCGGGGGGCGCGTATGGCTACACCTTC. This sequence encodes CASSLAPGGAYGYTF.

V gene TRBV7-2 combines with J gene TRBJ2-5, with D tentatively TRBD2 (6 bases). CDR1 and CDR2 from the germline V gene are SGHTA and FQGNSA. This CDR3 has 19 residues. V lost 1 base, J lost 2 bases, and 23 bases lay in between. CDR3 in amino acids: CASSLGEKEDFGGQETQYF. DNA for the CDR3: TGTGCCAGCAGCTTAGGGGAGAAGGAGGATTTTGGGGGGCAAGAGACCCAGTACTTC.

The DNA for the CDR3 is TGTGCCAGCCGCCGGCGGGCTGATAACTATGGCTACACCTTC. It specifies CASRRRADNYGYTF. This rearrangement joins TRBV5-6 to TRBJ1-2; D call uncertain. V was cut by 7 bases and J by 1 base, with 14 bases left in between. CDR3 length equals 14 residues. Germline values: CDR1 SGHDT, CDR2 YYEEEE. Full variable domain (remainder filled in from reference TRBV5-6 and TRBJ1-2): DAGVTQSPTHLIKTRGQQVTLRCSPKSGHDTVSWYQQALGQGPQFIFQYYEEEERQRGNFPDRFSGHQFPNYSSELNVNALLLGDSALYLCASRRRADNYGYTFGSGTRLTVV.

CDR3 DNA: TGTGCCATCAGTCCGGGCCACAGGGGGAATGAGCAGTTCTTC. Protein product: CAISPGHRGNEQFF. The genes are TRBV10-3 and TRBJ2-1; 8 bases map to TRBD1. The CDR3 contains 14 residues. The ends lost 5 bases at V and 7 bases at J; junction bases unmatched: 7. The germline CDR1 and CDR2 sequences are ENHRY and SYGVKD.

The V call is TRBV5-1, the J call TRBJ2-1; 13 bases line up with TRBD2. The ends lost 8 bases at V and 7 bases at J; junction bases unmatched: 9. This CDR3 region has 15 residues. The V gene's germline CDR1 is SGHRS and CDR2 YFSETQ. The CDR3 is CASKTGTSGVNEQFF. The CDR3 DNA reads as TGCGCCAGTAAAACCGGGACTAGCGGGGTAAATGAGCAGTTCTTC.

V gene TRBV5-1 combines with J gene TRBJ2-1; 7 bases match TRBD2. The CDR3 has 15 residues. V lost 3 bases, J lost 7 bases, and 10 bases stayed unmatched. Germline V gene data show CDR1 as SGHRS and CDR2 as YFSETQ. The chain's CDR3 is CASSSSGAGSNEQFF. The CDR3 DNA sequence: TGCGCCAGCAGCTCAAGCGGGGCGGGCTCAAATGAGCAGTTCTTC.

CDR3 sequence: CATSRDGVGSRYEQYF. The CDR3 bases are TGTGCCACCAGCAGGGATGGGGTGGGGAGTCGGTACGAGCAGTACTTC. The chain couples TRBV15 to TRBJ2-7; possibly TRBD2 for D (5 bases). V was clipped by 3 bases and J by 4 bases, with 19 bases between them. CDR1 LNHNV and CDR2 YYDKDF come from the germline V gene (reference sequence). CDR3 size: 16 residues.

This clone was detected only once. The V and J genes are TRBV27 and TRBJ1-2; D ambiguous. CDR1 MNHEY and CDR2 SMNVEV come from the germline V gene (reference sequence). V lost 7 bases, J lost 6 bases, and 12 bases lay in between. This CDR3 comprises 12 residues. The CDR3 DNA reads TGTGCCAGCATTCGCGGCACGAATGGCTACACCTTC. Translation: CASIRGTNGYTF.

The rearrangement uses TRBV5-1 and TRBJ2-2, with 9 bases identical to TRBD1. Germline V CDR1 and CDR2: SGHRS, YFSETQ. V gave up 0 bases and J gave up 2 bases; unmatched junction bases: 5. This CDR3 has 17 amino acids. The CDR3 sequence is CASSLAPGQGNTGELFF. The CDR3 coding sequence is TGCGCCAGCAGCTTGGCCCCGGGACAGGGTAACACCGGGGAGCTGTTTTTT.

The CDR3 loop reads CASRIGDFGTEAFF. The CDR3 DNA reads TGTGCCAGCAGGATCGGGGACTTTGGGACTGAAGCTTTCTTT. The chain uses TRBV6-5 and TRBJ1-1; D might be TRBD1 (5 bases). V lost 6 bases and J lost 5, with 16 bases in between. CDR3 size: 14 residues. Germline CDR1 reads MNHEY; CDR2 reads SVGAGI.

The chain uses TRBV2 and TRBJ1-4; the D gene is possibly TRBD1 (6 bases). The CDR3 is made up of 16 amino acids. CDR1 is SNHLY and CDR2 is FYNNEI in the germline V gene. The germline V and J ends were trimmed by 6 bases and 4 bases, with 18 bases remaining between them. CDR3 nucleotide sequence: TGTGCCAGCAGGCGACAGGCGGGGGCCCTTAATGAAAAACTGTTTTTT. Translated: CASRRQAGALNEKLFF.

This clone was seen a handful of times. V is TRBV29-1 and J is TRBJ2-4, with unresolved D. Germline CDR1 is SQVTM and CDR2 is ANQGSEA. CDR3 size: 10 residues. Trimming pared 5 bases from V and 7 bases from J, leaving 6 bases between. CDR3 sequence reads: CSVMENIQYF. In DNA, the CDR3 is TGCAGCGTTATGGAGAACATTCAGTACTTC. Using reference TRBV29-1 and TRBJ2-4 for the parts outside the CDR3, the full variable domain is SAVISQKPSRDICQRGTSLTIQCQVDSQVTMMFWYRQQPGQSLTLIATANQGSEATYESGFVIDKFPISRPNLTFSTLTVSNMSPEDSSIYLCSVMENIQYFGAGTRLSVL.

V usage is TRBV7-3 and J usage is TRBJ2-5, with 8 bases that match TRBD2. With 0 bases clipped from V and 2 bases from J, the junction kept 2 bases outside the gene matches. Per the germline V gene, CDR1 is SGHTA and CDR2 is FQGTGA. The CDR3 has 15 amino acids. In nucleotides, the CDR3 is TGTGCCAGCAGCTTAACGGGCGGGGGGCAAGAGACCCAGTACTTC. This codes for CASSLTGGGQETQYF.

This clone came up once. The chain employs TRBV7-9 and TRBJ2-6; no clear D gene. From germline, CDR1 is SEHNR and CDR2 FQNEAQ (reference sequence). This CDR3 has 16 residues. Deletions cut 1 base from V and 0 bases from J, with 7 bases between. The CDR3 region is CASSLGLFSGANVLTF. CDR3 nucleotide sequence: TGTGCCAGCAGCTTAGGACTTTTCTCTGGGGCCAACGTCCTGACTTTC.

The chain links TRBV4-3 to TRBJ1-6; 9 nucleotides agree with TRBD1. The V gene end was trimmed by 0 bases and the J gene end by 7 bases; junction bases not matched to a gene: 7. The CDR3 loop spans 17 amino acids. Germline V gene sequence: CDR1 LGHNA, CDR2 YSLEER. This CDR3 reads CASSQDRAGQGNSPLHF. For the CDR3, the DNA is TGCGCCAGCAGCCAAGATAGGGCGGGACAGGGAAATTCACCCCTCCACTTT.

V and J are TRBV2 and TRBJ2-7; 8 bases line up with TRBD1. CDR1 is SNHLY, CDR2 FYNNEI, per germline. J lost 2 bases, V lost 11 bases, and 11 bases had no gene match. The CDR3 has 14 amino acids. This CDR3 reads CAGKTGALPYEQYF. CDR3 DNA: TGTGCCGGAAAGACAGGGGCCCTTCCCTACGAGCAGTACTTC.

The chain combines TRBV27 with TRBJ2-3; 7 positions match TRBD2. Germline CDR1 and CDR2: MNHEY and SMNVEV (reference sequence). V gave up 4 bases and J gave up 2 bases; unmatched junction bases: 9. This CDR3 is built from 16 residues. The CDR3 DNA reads TGTGCCAGCAGTTCCCCGGTGAGCGGGGACACAGATACGCAGTATTTT. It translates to CASSSPVSGDTDTQYF.

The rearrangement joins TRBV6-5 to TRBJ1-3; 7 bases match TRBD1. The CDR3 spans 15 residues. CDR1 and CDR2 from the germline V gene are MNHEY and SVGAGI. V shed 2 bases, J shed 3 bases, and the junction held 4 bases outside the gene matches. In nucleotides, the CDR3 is TGTGCCAGCAGTTACAGGGGGCAAGATGGAAACACCATATATTTT. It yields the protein CASSYRGQDGNTIYF.

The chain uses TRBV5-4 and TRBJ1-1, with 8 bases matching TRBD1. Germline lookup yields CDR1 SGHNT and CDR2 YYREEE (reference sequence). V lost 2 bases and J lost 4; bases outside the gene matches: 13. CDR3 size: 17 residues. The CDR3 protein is CASSLPRTGSGGTEAFF. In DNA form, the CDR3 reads TGTGCCAGCAGCTTACCTCGGACAGGGTCGGGTGGCACTGAAGCTTTCTTT.